This T cell receptor beta chain was retrieved from a study of CXCR3-negative and CXCR3-positive naive CD8 T cells. Concerning this clonotype itself: No antigen is known for it.

Germline V lookup: CDR1 SNHLY, CDR2 FYNNEI. The CDR3 extends over 17 amino acids. It was by 5' RACE with UMI labels that the TRB cDNA libraries were prepared. TCRdb re-called the 5' RACE reads; one entry per CDR3 protein, DNA not given. The repertoire table contains nearly 90,000 distinct CDR3 sequences. Naive CD8+ T cells showed a CD45RO-CCR7+CD27+CD95- phenotype. General observations from the study: TRB CDR3 hydrophobicity was greater in CXCR3-positive naive cells than in CXCR3-negative naive cells. Memory, not naive, CXCR3-negative and CXCR3-positive cells differed in TRBV-TRBJ usage.

This sequence joins TRBV2 and TRBJ2-2; no DNA is available, so the TRBD2 call from TCRdb remains unchecked. The sample taken for sequencing was naive CXCR3+ CD8+ T cells from blood. Indicated subset: CD45RO-CCR7+CD27+CD95- naive CD8+ T cells expressing CXCR3 (TNR3+). This receptor was obtained from a human donor in good health. Some clones in this sample may be carry-over from other donors' samples. CDR3: CASSDRQRERDTGELFF. The whole variable domain, filled in from reference TRBV2 and TRBJ2-2, reads EPEVTQTPSHQVTQMGQEVILRCVPISNHLYFYWYRQILGQKVEFLVSFYNNEISEKSEIFDDQFSVERPDGSNFTLKIRSTKLEDSAMYFCASSDRQRERDTGELFFGEGSRLTVL.